One sample yielded the 26 T cell receptor beta chains listed below, sequenced in a study of blood T cells in healthy people across ages. Using a J-beta primer mix together with a sample-barcoded 5' primer, a second PCR was run for about 7 to 12 cycles. TCRdb itself ran the 5' RACE reads through MiXCR, one entry per CDR3 protein. The sample lists some 900,000 distinct CDR3 sequences, around 46% seen once, with 13% in the top ten. Source material: blood. The receptors here all came from a man aged 25 to 40 in good health.

As to this clonotype: One end of the junction does not line up with germline, which may come from a read error. The chain recombines TRBV29-1 with TRBJ2-7, with TRBD1 matching over 9 bases. CDR3 length: 13 residues. Germline values: CDR1 SQVTM, CDR2 ANQGSEA. The CDR3 spells CSARDRGSYEQHF. The CDR3 DNA reads as TGCAGCGCCCGAGACAGGGGGTCCTACGAGCAGCACTTC.

The rearrangement uses TRBV12-3 or TRBV12-4 and TRBJ1-4; a possible D gene is TRBD1 (5 bases). Trimming shortened V by 5 bases and J by 4 bases, and 11 bases separated the two germline ends. The CDR3 is 14 residues long. The CDR3 DNA is TGTGCCAGCAGTATCAGGGAGATTAATGAAAAACTGTTTTTT. Protein: CASSIREINEKLFF.

V gene TRBV2 combines with J gene TRBJ2-5; 7 positions agree with TRBD2. Germline assignment: CDR1 SNHLY and CDR2 FYNNEI. Germline trimming cut 6 bases from V and 4 bases from J; bases unmatched to any gene: 11. There are 15 residues in the CDR3. This CDR3 reads CASRREGLPTETQYF. Here the CDR3 DNA reads TGTGCCAGCAGGAGGGAGGGACTACCCACAGAGACCCAGTACTTC.

This clonotype was seen a single time. One end of the junction is discordant with germline, which a read error may explain. The chain combines TRBV20-1 with TRBJ2-2, with a possible D match to TRBD2 (6 bases). Looked up from germline, CDR1 is DFQATT and CDR2 is SNEGSKA (reference sequence). The CDR3 has 14 residues. In DNA form, the CDR3 reads TGCAGTGCTTTCGGACGGTCGAACACCGGGGGGCTGTTTTTT. Translation: CSAFGRSNTGGLFF.

The chain joins TRBV5-1 to TRBJ2-4, with TRBD1 matching over 9 bases. The end of the DNA aligns better with TRBJ2-7, so the J call may be wrong. CDR3 size: 15 residues. Germline lookup yields CDR1 SGHRS and CDR2 YFSETQ. The CDR3 loop reads CASSVGRTGVYEQYF. CDR3 DNA: TGCGCCAGCAGCGTAGGGAGGACAGGGGTCTACGAGCAGTACTTC.

Only a few counts were recorded for this clonotype. The rearrangement links TRBV30 to TRBJ2-5; D is unclear. This CDR3 contains 13 residues. Trimming stripped 1 base from V and 2 bases from J, with 8 bases between. Germline-derived CDR1 and CDR2 are GTSNPN and SVGIG (reference sequence). The CDR3 spells CAWSGRRQETQYF. As DNA, the CDR3 is TGTGCCTGGAGTGGTAGGAGACAAGAGACCCAGTACTTC.

Comments on this clonotype: Since a much larger clone is just one base distant, this may be a read error. The V gene is TRBV29-1, the J gene TRBJ2-3; D gene ambiguous. V was clipped by 7 bases and J by 5 bases, with 10 bases between them. Per germline, CDR1 SQVTM and CDR2 ANQGSEA. This CDR3 comprises 11 residues. In DNA, the CDR3 is TGCAGCGCGTTCGTGTTAGATACGCAGTATTTT. Its protein product is CSAFVLDTQYF.

This clonotype was detected a few times. The chain combines TRBV27 with TRBJ1-5; possibly TRBD1 for D (5 bases). The germline V gene has CDR1 MNHEY and CDR2 SMNVEV (reference sequence). The V gene lost 4 bases and the J gene lost 2 bases, with 12 bases spanning the gap. This CDR3 has 15 residues. CDR3 sequence (DNA): TGTGCCAGCAGTTGGGGGACGGAGCGCAATCAGCCCCAGCATTTT. Translated, it gives CASSWGTERNQPQHF.

As regards this clonotype: The junction shows a germline mismatch at one end, possibly a read error. The chain combines TRBV15 with TRBJ2-3; D is perhaps TRBD1 (6 bases). Germline V gene lookup returns CDR1 LNHNV and CDR2 YYDKDF (reference sequence). The CDR3 totals 13 residues. The CDR3 nucleotides are TGTGTCACCAGCAGGGGATATACAGATACGCAGTATTTT. As protein: CVTSRGYTDTQYF.

The V call is TRBV27, the J call TRBJ1-2; weak D call: TRBD1 (5 bases). Trimming took off 6 bases at V and 0 bases at J, with 8 bases between the two ends. The CDR3 runs to 13 residues. Germline CDR1 reads MNHEY; CDR2 reads SMNVEV (reference sequence). The CDR3 DNA reads TGTGCCAGCAGGAAGGGGACTAACTATGGCTACACCTTC. This sequence encodes CASRKGTNYGYTF.

This clonotype turned up a few times. This chain links TRBV29-1 with TRBJ1-2; 7 bases map to TRBD1. J was trimmed by 3 bases and V by 4 bases; bases with no gene match: 8. Germline V lookup: CDR1 SQVTM, CDR2 ANQGSEA. There are 14 residues in the CDR3. The chain's CDR3 is CSVVQTGADYGYTF. Here the CDR3 DNA reads TGCAGCGTTGTGCAAACAGGGGCCGACTATGGCTACACCTTC.

This clonotype was counted between two and nine times. The V call is TRBV20-1, the J call TRBJ1-6; no firm D call. V dropped 4 bases and J dropped 0 bases, with 7 bases sitting between them. Germline loops: CDR1 DFQATT, CDR2 SNEGSKA (reference sequence). The CDR3 has 14 residues. CDR3 in amino acids: CSANGVSYNSPLHF. The CDR3, as DNA: TGCAGTGCTAACGGGGTCTCCTATAATTCACCCCTCCACTTT.

With regard to this clonotype: One base away lies a much larger clone, so this may be a sequencing read error. V is TRBV12-3 or TRBV12-4 and J is TRBJ2-6; the match to TRBD1 covers 7 bases. V lost 3 bases and J lost 2; bases outside the gene matches: 1. The CDR3 contains 15 residues. Written as DNA, the CDR3 is TGTGCCAGCAGTTTTGACAGGGCTGGGGCCAACGTCCTGACTTTC. Translating gives CASSFDRAGANVLTF.

This clonotype was recorded many times. The V call is TRBV9, the J call TRBJ1-2; unclear D gene. V lost 0 bases and J lost 2, with 5 bases in between. This CDR3 has 13 residues. CDR1 is SGDLS, CDR2 YYNGEE, per germline. The CDR3 reads CASSVEHNYGYTF. CDR3 coding DNA: TGTGCCAGCAGCGTAGAACACAACTATGGCTACACCTTC.

This clonotype was recorded a few times. The V call is TRBV20-1, the J call TRBJ2-3, with D uncertain. The CDR3 contains 14 residues. From germline, CDR1 is DFQATT and CDR2 SNEGSKA (reference sequence). With 3 bases removed from V and 1 base from J, the gap between germline ends came to 11 bases. CDR3 nucleotide sequence: TGCAGTGCTAGTGCCCGGGTGGGCACAGATACGCAGTATTTT. It yields the protein CSASARVGTDTQYF.

V gene TRBV5-5 combines with J gene TRBJ2-7, with D possibly TRBD2 on 5 matching bases. From germline, CDR1 is SGHKS and CDR2 YYEKEE (reference sequence). The CDR3 is 16 residues long. With 3 bases removed from V and 3 bases from J, the gap between germline ends came to 19 bases. The CDR3 loop is CASSSIRGWTNYEQYF. DNA of the CDR3: TGTGCCAGCAGCTCCATTCGAGGGTGGACGAACTACGAGCAGTACTTC.

The chain couples TRBV4-1 to TRBJ2-5; no clear D. V was trimmed by 4 bases and J by 0 bases, leaving 9 bases between them. The CDR3 runs to 14 residues. In germline, CDR1 is MGHRA, CDR2 YSYEKL. CDR3 sequence reads: CASSRDWNQETQYF. The CDR3 DNA sequence: TGCGCCAGCAGCCGCGACTGGAACCAAGAGACCCAGTACTTC.

This clonotype was found a few times. The V and J genes are TRBV29-1 and TRBJ2-5, with D tentatively TRBD2 (5 bases). From germline, CDR1 is SQVTM and CDR2 ANQGSEA. The CDR3 contains 14 residues. Trimming took off 2 bases at V and 1 base at J, with 11 bases between the two ends. The CDR3 DNA follows: TGCAGCGTTGAACCCCAACTAGGCCAAGAGACCCAGTACTTC. It codes for CSVEPQLGQETQYF.

There are a few counts of this clonotype. The gene calls are TRBV20-1 and TRBJ1-2; possibly TRBD1 for D (5 bases). V was shortened by 3 bases and J by 1 base, with 18 bases between the two germline ends. The CDR3 runs 16 residues. The germline CDR1 and CDR2 sequences are DFQATT and SNEGSKA (reference sequence). The CDR3 is CSARAGTGILNYGYTF. For the CDR3, the DNA is TGCAGTGCTAGGGCCGGGACGGGGATTCTTAACTATGGCTACACCTTC.

In regard to this clonotype: This may be a read error, as it is one base from a much larger clone. This chain links TRBV5-1 with TRBJ2-7; D remains unclear. Germline CDR1 and CDR2: SGHRS and YFSETQ. CDR3 size: 13 residues. The CDR3 sequence is CASSVETSDEQYF. CDR3 DNA sequence: TGCGCCAGCAGCGTTGAAACCTCCGACGAGCAGTACTTC. Full variable domain (outside the CDR3, taken from reference TRBV5-1 and TRBJ2-7): KAGVTQTPRYLIKTRGQQVTLSCSPISGHRSVSWYQQTPGQGLQFLFEYFSETQRNKGNFPGRFSGRQFSNSRSEMNVSTLELGDSALYLCASSVETSDEQYFGPGTRLTVT.

This chain links TRBV4-1 with TRBJ2-3; unclear D gene. The CDR3 extends over 13 amino acids. V lost 0 bases and J lost 4, with 5 bases in between. Germline V gene data show CDR1 as MGHRA and CDR2 as YSYEKL. CDR3 in amino acids: CASSQDFSDTQYF. The CDR3 region has the DNA TGCGCCAGCAGCCAAGACTTTTCAGATACGCAGTATTTT.

The rearrangement links TRBV27 to TRBJ2-7; TRBD1 might be the D (5 bases). This CDR3 comprises 18 residues. V was cut by 6 bases and J by 3 bases, with 27 bases left in between. Germline V gives CDR1 MNHEY, CDR2 SMNVEV (reference sequence). The CDR3: CASSLSGFQKVKNYEQYF. The CDR3 DNA reads TGTGCCAGCAGCCTCTCAGGGTTCCAGAAAGTTAAAAACTACGAGCAGTACTTC.

The chain joins TRBV5-1 to TRBJ1-6; D ambiguous. Per germline, CDR1 SGHRS and CDR2 YFSETQ. The CDR3 runs to 15 residues. Trimming pared 0 bases from V and 7 bases from J, leaving 11 bases between. CDR3 DNA: TGCGCCAGCAGCTTGGACGGGAGACCGAATTCACCCCTCCACTTT. Amino acid sequence: CASSLDGRPNSPLHF. Full variable domain (rest looked up from reference TRBV5-1 and TRBJ1-6): KAGVTQTPRYLIKTRGQQVTLSCSPISGHRSVSWYQQTPGQGLQFLFEYFSETQRNKGNFPGRFSGRQFSNSRSEMNVSTLELGDSALYLCASSLDGRPNSPLHFGNGTRLTVT.

The chain is built from TRBV4-3 and TRBJ2-7, with TRBD2 matching over 7 bases. The J call is in doubt because the DNA end fits TRBJ2-5 better. The CDR3 length is 16 residues. Germline V gene lookup returns CDR1 LGHNA and CDR2 YSLEER. CDR3 sequence: CASSQEWRGFIETQYF. CDR3 nucleotides: TGCGCCAGCAGCCAAGAATGGCGGGGGTTCATCGAGACCCAGTACTTC.

The V call is TRBV7-2, the J call TRBJ2-7; D gene unclear. Germline lookup yields CDR1 SGHTA and CDR2 FQGNSA. V lost 6 bases and J lost 0, with 12 bases in between. The CDR3 spans 14 residues. CDR3 protein: CASSRRASSYEQYF. The CDR3 DNA sequence: TGTGCCAGCAGTCGCCGGGCCAGCTCCTACGAGCAGTACTTC.

Of note for this clonotype: The junction does not match germline at one end; this may be a read error. The chain is built from TRBV4-2 and TRBJ1-4; no reliable D call. The CDR3 contains 15 residues. The germline V gene has CDR1 LGHNA and CDR2 YNFKEQ. The CDR3 bases are TGTGCCAGCAGCCCGCGGGCATCCTCGAATGAAAAACCGTTTTTT. Residues: CASSPRASSNEKPFF.